This is a list of T cell receptor beta chains from one sample in a study of spatial heterogeneity in lung cancer. TCRdb recomputed calls from the 5' RACE reads with MiXCR, one row per CDR3 protein. The sample holds around 110,000 distinct CDR3 sequences; over 9% are singletons and the top ten take 16%. The sequenced sample was PBMCs, obtained at follow-up. The source is a male donor with early-stage non-small cell lung cancer. Both conserved end residues are part of each CDR3. The order of the fields is J gene, V gene, CDR3 protein.

TRBJ1-1 TRBV28 CASSFPGMRNTEAFF
TRBJ1-6 TRBV27 CASSLKQNNSPLHF
TRBJ2-7 TRBV6-6 CASTPPSSYEQYF
TRBJ2-6 TRBV7-2 CASSLSGGSGANVLTF
TRBJ2-7 TRBV5-1 CASSLRGREDEQYF
TRBJ2-7 TRBV28 CASSRAIWTSGIYEQYF
TRBJ2-3 TRBV20-1 CSASSGGATDTQYF
TRBJ2-3 TRBV5-1 CASVKGQDTDTQYF
TRBJ2-1 TRBV2 CASSSLGQGNNEQFF
TRBJ2-3 TRBV4-1 CASSPPSLLAGGVDTQYF
TRBJ1-2 TRBV27 CASSLSRFYGYTF
TRBJ2-5 TRBV3-1 CASSHWGLADQETQYF
TRBJ2-7 TRBV5-5 CASSPFRTAYYEQYF
TRBJ1-1 TRBV7-2 CASSLREAGSMNTEAFF
TRBJ2-7 TRBV12-3/TRBV12-4 CASSPRVEGEQYF
TRBJ2-7 TRBV5-1 CASSLEPSRDEQYF
TRBJ1-1 TRBV6-1 CASSEPRTGGTEAFF
TRBJ2-3 TRBV7-2 CASSRDARSTDTQYF
TRBJ2-7 TRBV2 CASSEGGNEQYF
TRBJ1-2 TRBV30 CAWRRLDRGYGYTF
TRBJ2-3 TRBV5-4 CASSLDYSSTDTQYF
TRBJ1-1 TRBV12-3/TRBV12-4 CASSRQGEAFF
TRBJ1-5 TRBV6-6 CASSLGQTNTAQHF
TRBJ2-5 TRBV2 CASSRSFLQETQYF
TRBJ1-2 TRBV24-1 CATSDPGTGGNYGYTF
TRBJ1-5 TRBV20-1 CSATPPGTWDQPQHF
TRBJ2-7 TRBV30 CAWRSQGAPYEQYF
TRBJ1-3 TRBV19 CASRTLETRRGNTIYF
TRBJ1-2 TRBV20-1 CSAEASTANYGYTF
TRBJ2-5 TRBV9 CASSVAPQGETQYF
TRBJ2-1 TRBV6-5 CASSSPPRGAPYNEQFF
TRBJ2-7 TRBV2 CASSRDRDDYEQYF
TRBJ2-3 TRBV20-1 CSARGTPHTDTQYF
TRBJ2-7 TRBV20-1 CSAPGQGTSSYEQYF
TRBJ2-5 TRBV19 CASSPGRKGRRETQYF
TRBJ2-2 TRBV20-1 CSASGSQGSTGELFF
TRBJ2-3 TRBV11-3 CASSPGTRGTDTQYF
TRBJ1-5 TRBV28 CASSLGGDQPQHF
TRBJ2-7 TRBV6-1 CASSVEGDDTYEQYF
TRBJ1-2 TRBV5-1 CASSLQGDRGYTF
TRBJ2-7 TRBV29-1 CSVSSPYEQYF
TRBJ2-6 TRBV7-2 CASSFQGTSGANVLTF
TRBJ1-5 TRBV2 CASKSQGTRDQPQHF
TRBJ1-2 TRBV27 CASSLGAGSGYTF
TRBJ1-1 TRBV27 CASSLSAGTNTEAFF
TRBJ2-2 TRBV7-8 CASSLSGNTGELFF
TRBJ1-5 TRBV10-3 CAISESVGGSNQPQHF
TRBJ2-3 TRBV4-3 CASSPGTGGRDTQYF
TRBJ1-2 TRBV9 CASSAINYGYTF
TRBJ2-7 TRBV29-1 CSVGVTGREQYF
TRBJ2-5 TRBV5-8 CASSLGLAQETQYF
TRBJ1-3 TRBV15 CATRPDRVSGNTIYF
TRBJ2-5 TRBV18 CASSPMTGGFQETQYF
TRBJ2-3 TRBV27 CASRVEGGRTYTQYF
TRBJ2-7 TRBV3-1 CASRAAGGPHEQYF